One and the same sample provided the 17 T cell receptor beta chains below, sequenced in a study of identical twins. TCRdb re-derived calls from the 5' RACE reads in MiXCR, one entry per CDR3 protein. This sample has about 720,000 distinct CDR3 sequences, with 8% to 9% found just once. These sequences were also reported in another study, on yellow fever vaccine responses in identical twins.

Sequencing input: PBMCs. The receptors were sampled from a woman under 30 in good health.

The chain employs TRBV7-2 and TRBJ2-2; unclear D gene. V gave up 4 bases and J gave up 6 bases, with 12 bases separating them. The CDR3 is 14 residues long. CDR1 and CDR2 (germline): SGHTA, FQGNSA. The CDR3 spells CASSYLPRAGELFF. CDR3 DNA sequence: TGTGCCAGCAGCTACCTCCCCCGGGCCGGGGAGCTGTTTTTT.

This clonotype was counted between two and nine times. The chain uses TRBV29-1 and TRBJ1-2; weak D call: TRBD1 (6 bases). CDR3 length equals 14 residues. Germline V lookup: CDR1 SQVTM, CDR2 ANQGSEA. The DNA for the CDR3 is TGCAGAGCTGGGGGGGGCGCGGTTAACTATGGCTACACCTTC. Protein product: CRAGGGAVNYGYTF. The full variable domain, with the rest looked up from reference TRBV29-1 and TRBJ1-2, is SAVISQKPSRDICQRGTSLTIQCQVDSQVTMMFWYRQQPGQSLTLIATANQGSEATYESGFVIDKFPISRPNLTFSTLTVSNMSPEDSSIYLCRAGGGAVNYGYTFGSGTRLTVV.

This clonotype has a handful of counts. The rearrangement links TRBV9 to TRBJ1-1, with D unresolved. Germline lookup yields CDR1 SGDLS and CDR2 YYNGEE. The CDR3 extends over 16 amino acids. V shed 2 bases and J shed 3 bases, with 17 bases lying between them. The CDR3 region is CASSVFPRDGDTEAFF. As DNA, the CDR3 is TGTGCCAGCAGCGTTTTCCCCCGTGACGGGGACACTGAAGCTTTCTTT.

This clonotype was observed at least ten times. The chain recombines TRBV7-6 with TRBJ2-2; D may be TRBD2 (6 bases). V was shortened by 3 bases and J by 2 bases, with 22 bases between the two germline ends. Looked up from germline, CDR1 is SGHVS and CDR2 is FNYEAQ. The length of the CDR3 is 19 residues. The CDR3 DNA is TGTGCCAGCAGCTTCCTTTTACTTAGCGGCGACGCCAACACCGGGGAGCTGTTTTTT. Its translation: CASSFLLLSGDANTGELFF.

This clonotype appeared a few times. The CDR3 is CASSQVPGTGTNEQYF. In nucleotides, the CDR3 is TGCGCCAGCAGCCAGGTTCCCGGGACAGGTACCAATGAGCAGTACTTC. This chain joins TRBV4-1 and TRBJ2-7; 8 nucleotides match TRBD1. Germline V gene data show CDR1 as MGHRA and CDR2 as YSYEKL. CDR3 length: 16 amino acids. After removal of 3 bases from V and 7 bases from J, the junction contained 14 bases not matched to a gene.

This clonotype was seen repeatedly, ten times or more. The chain uses TRBV5-1 and TRBJ2-5, with TRBD2 matching over 7 bases. V gave up 0 bases and J gave up 5 bases; unmatched junction bases: 4. CDR3 length equals 14 residues. The germline V gene has CDR1 SGHRS and CDR2 YFSETQ. CDR3 amino acids: CASSLERGGETQYF. The CDR3 DNA follows: TGCGCCAGCAGCTTGGAAAGGGGAGGGGAGACCCAGTACTTC. Full variable domain (rest looked up from reference TRBV5-1 and TRBJ2-5): KAGVTQTPRYLIKTRGQQVTLSCSPISGHRSVSWYQQTPGQGLQFLFEYFSETQRNKGNFPGRFSGRQFSNSRSEMNVSTLELGDSALYLCASSLERGGETQYFGPGTRLLVL.

This clonotype was detected ten times or more. V and J are TRBV7-2 and TRBJ2-1; 13 bases map to TRBD2. The trim removed 2 bases at V and 6 bases at J, leaving 7 bases unmatched. Germline CDR1 SGHTA, CDR2 FQGNSA. This CDR3 contains 17 residues. CDR3 bases: TGTGCCAGCAGCTTAATGAGGACTAGCGGGAGTTTCAATGAGCAGTTCTTC. Its protein product is CASSLMRTSGSFNEQFF.

V usage is TRBV6-1 and J usage is TRBJ1-1; D call uncertain. The length of the CDR3 is 14 residues. The germline CDR1 and CDR2 sequences are MNHNS and SASEGT. The V end lost 6 bases, the J end lost 5 bases, and 16 bases lay between the germline ends. CDR3 in amino acids: CASSFVGMGTEAFF. Written as DNA, the CDR3 is TGTGCCAGCAGCTTCGTAGGGATGGGAACTGAAGCTTTCTTT.

This clonotype appeared a few times. The chain combines TRBV3-1 with TRBJ2-6; D ambiguous. Trimming removed 1 base at V and 0 bases at J, with 16 bases between. Germline V lookup: CDR1 LGHDT, CDR2 YNNKEL (reference sequence). CDR3 length: 19 residues. CDR3 DNA sequence: TGTGCCAGCAGCCAAGTCGTTATGCAACACCGCTCTGGGGCCAACGTCCTGACTTTC. It codes for CASSQVVMQHRSGANVLTF. The complete variable domain, with remaining parts taken from reference TRBV3-1 and TRBJ2-6, reads DTAVSQTPKYLVTQMGNDKSIKCEQNLGHDTMYWYKQDSKKFLKIMFSYNNKELIINETVPNRFSPKSPDKAHLNLHINSLELGDSAVYFCASSQVVMQHRSGANVLTFGAGSRLTVL.

This chain uses TRBV5-1 with TRBJ2-7, with D perhaps matching TRBD1 (5 bases). Per the germline V gene, CDR1 is SGHRS and CDR2 is YFSETQ. Trimming left V 5 bases short and J 3 bases short, with 9 bases between. The CDR3 sequence is 12 residues long. The CDR3 loop is CASRAQGYEQYF. CDR3 nucleotide sequence: TGCGCCAGCAGGGCCCAGGGCTACGAGCAGTACTTC. The variable domain in full, with the rest retrieved from reference TRBV5-1 and TRBJ2-7, is KAGVTQTPRYLIKTRGQQVTLSCSPISGHRSVSWYQQTPGQGLQFLFEYFSETQRNKGNFPGRFSGRQFSNSRSEMNVSTLELGDSALYLCASRAQGYEQYFGPGTRLTVT.

There are a few counts of this clonotype. V is TRBV7-9 and J is TRBJ2-5; no clear D gene. The length of the CDR3 is 13 residues. Trimming shortened V by 5 bases and J by 7 bases, and 14 bases separated the two germline ends. Per the germline V gene, CDR1 is SEHNR and CDR2 is FQNEAQ (reference sequence). CDR3 sequence reads: CASSPPGPLTQYF. The CDR3 DNA follows: TGTGCCAGCAGCCCGCCCGGTCCGTTGACCCAGTACTTC.

V and J are TRBV7-2 and TRBJ2-7, with TRBD2 matching 7 bases. Germline CDR1 reads SGHTA; CDR2 reads FQGNSA. The CDR3 has 15 residues. V shed 5 bases and J 1 base; nucleotides not matched to a gene: 8. The CDR3 DNA reads as TGTGCCAGCAGCCCGGGGAGCGGGAAATCCTACGAGCAGTACTTC. Translated: CASSPGSGKSYEQYF.

CDR3 loop: CSVDAGGPYNEQFF. DNA for the CDR3: TGCAGCGTTGACGCGGGAGGGCCCTACAATGAGCAGTTCTTC. This chain joins TRBV29-1 and TRBJ2-1, with 9 bases fitting TRBD2. This CDR3 has 14 residues. V shed 3 bases and J 2 bases; nucleotides not matched to a gene: 2. CDR1 SQVTM and CDR2 ANQGSEA come from the germline V gene.

This chain links TRBV7-3 with TRBJ2-1, with D possibly being TRBD1 (5 bases). The CDR3 is 16 residues long. Trimming left V 0 bases short and J 0 bases short, with 9 bases between. The germline gives CDR1 SGHTA, CDR2 FQGTGA. CDR3 in amino acids: CASSLTGASSYNEQFF. The CDR3 DNA reads TGTGCCAGCAGCTTAACAGGGGCGAGCTCCTACAATGAGCAGTTCTTC.

This clonotype came up a few times. The chain is built from TRBV27 and TRBJ1-2; D gene uncertain. Germline CDR1 MNHEY, CDR2 SMNVEV (reference sequence). Trimming took off 2 bases at V and 6 bases at J, with 10 bases between the two ends. The CDR3 runs to 13 residues. DNA for the CDR3: TGTGCCAGCAGTTTACTCGGATCCCATGGCTACACCTTC. Translating gives CASSLLGSHGYTF.

This clonotype appeared a few times. This rearrangement joins TRBV5-1 to TRBJ2-7; D not certain. The CDR3 has 16 amino acids. V gave up 1 base and J gave up 0 bases, with 14 bases separating them. CDR1 SGHRS and CDR2 YFSETQ come from the germline V gene. The chain's CDR3 is CASSLSWFAPSYEQYF. CDR3 DNA sequence: TGCGCCAGCAGCTTGTCCTGGTTCGCGCCCTCCTACGAGCAGTACTTC.

This clonotype has at least ten counts. V and J are TRBV10-2 and TRBJ2-7; 9 bases line up with TRBD1. V shed 10 bases, J shed 0 bases, and the junction held 10 bases outside the gene matches. The germline CDR1 and CDR2 sequences are WSHSY and SAAADI. There are 15 residues in the CDR3. The CDR3 loop reads CATHPRDRASYEQYF. Written as DNA, the CDR3 is TGCGCCACCCACCCGAGGGACAGGGCCTCCTACGAGCAGTACTTC.